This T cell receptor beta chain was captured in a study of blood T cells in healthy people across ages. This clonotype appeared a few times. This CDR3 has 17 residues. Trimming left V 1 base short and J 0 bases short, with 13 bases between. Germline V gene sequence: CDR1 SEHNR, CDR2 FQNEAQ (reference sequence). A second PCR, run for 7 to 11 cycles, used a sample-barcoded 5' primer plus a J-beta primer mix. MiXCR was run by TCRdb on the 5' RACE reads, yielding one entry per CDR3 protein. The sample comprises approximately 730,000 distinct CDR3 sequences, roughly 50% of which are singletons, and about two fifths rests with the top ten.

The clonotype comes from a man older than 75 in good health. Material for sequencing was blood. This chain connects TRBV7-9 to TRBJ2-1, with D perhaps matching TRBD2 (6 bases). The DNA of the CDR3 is TGTGCCAGCAGCTTAGGATTTAGCGGCTACTCCTACAATGAGCAGTTCTTC. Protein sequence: CASSLGFSGYSYNEQFF. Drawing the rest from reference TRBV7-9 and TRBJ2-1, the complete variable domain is DTGVSQNPRHKITKRGQNVTFRCDPISEHNRLYWYRQTLGQGPEFLTYFQNEAQLEKSRLLSDRFSAERPKGSFSTLEIQRTEQGDSAMYLCASSLGFSGYSYNEQFFGPGTRLTVL.